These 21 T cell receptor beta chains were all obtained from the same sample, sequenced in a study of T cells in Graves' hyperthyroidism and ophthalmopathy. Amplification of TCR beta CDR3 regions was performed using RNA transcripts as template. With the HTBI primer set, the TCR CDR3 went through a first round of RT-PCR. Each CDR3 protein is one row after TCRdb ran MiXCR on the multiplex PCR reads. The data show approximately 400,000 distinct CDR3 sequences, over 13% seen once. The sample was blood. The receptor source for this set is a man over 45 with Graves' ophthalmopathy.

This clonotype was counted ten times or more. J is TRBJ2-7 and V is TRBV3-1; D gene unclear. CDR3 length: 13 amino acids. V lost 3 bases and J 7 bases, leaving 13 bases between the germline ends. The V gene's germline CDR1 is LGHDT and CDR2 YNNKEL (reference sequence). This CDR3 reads CASSHSEAKEQYF. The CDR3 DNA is TGTGCCAGCAGCCATAGTGAAGCTAAGGAGCAGTACTTC.

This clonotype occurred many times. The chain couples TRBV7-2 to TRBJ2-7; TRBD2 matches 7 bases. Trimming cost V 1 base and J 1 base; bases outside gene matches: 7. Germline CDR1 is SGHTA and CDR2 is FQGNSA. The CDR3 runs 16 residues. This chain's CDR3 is CASSLDSSGFSYEQYF. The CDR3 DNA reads TGTGCCAGCAGCTTAGACTCTAGCGGATTTTCCTACGAGCAGTACTTC.

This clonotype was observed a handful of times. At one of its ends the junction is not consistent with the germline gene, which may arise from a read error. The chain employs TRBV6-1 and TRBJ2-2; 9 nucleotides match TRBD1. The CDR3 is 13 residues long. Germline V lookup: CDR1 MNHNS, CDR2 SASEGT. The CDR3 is CASGQGTSRELLF. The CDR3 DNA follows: TGTGCCAGCGGACAGGGGACGTCCCGGGAGCTGCTTTTT.

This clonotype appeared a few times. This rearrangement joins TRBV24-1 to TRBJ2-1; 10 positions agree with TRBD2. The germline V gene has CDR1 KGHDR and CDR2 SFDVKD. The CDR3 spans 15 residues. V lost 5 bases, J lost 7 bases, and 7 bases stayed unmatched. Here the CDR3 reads CATSGAGGLGNEQFF. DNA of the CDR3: TGTGCCACCAGTGGAGCGGGAGGGCTCGGAAATGAGCAGTTCTTC.

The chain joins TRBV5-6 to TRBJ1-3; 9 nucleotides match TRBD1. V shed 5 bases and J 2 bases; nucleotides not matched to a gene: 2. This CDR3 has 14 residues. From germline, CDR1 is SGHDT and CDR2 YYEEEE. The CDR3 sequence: CASRDRGTGNTIYF. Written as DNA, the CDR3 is TGTGCCAGCAGGGACAGGGGAACTGGAAACACCATATATTTT.

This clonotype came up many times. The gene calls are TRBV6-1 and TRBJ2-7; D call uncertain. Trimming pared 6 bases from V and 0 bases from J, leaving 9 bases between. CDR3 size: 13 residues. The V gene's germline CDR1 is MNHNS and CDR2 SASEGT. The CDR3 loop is CASRPRSSYEQYF. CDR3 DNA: TGTGCCAGCAGACCTCGGAGCTCCTACGAGCAGTACTTC.

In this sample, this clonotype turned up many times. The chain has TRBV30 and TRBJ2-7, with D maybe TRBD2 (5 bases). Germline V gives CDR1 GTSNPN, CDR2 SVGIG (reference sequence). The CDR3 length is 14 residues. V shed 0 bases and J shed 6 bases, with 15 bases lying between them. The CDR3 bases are TGTGCCTGGAGTGTAGGTCTAGCCCACTCCGAGCAGTACTTC. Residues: CAWSVGLAHSEQYF.

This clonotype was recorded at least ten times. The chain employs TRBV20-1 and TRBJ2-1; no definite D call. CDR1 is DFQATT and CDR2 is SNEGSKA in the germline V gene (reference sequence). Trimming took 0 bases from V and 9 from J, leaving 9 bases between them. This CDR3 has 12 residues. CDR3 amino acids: CSARDRGGEQFF. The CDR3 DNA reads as TGCAGTGCTAGAGATAGAGGCGGTGAGCAGTTCTTC.

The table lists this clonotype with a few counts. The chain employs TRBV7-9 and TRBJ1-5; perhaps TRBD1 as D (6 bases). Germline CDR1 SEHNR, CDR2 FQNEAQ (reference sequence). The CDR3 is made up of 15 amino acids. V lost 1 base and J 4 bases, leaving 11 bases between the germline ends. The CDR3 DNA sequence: TGTGCCAGCAGCTTAGTGGGGGCCGGGAATCAGCCCCAGCATTTT. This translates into CASSLVGAGNQPQHF.

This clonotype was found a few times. The CDR3 region is CASSPRVATNEKLFF. The CDR3 DNA sequence: TGTGCCAGCAGCCCGAGAGTTGCAACTAATGAAAAACTGTTTTTT. The V gene is TRBV14, the J gene TRBJ1-4, with D unresolved. Trimming pared 4 bases from V and 0 bases from J, leaving 9 bases between. This CDR3 region has 15 residues. Germline-derived CDR1 and CDR2 are SGHDN and FVKESK.

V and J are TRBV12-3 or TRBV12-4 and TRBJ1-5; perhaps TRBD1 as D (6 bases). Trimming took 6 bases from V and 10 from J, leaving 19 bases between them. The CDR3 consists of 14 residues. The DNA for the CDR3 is TGTGCCAGCAGCAATACGGGGACAACGGAACCCCAGCATTTT. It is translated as CASSNTGTTEPQHF.

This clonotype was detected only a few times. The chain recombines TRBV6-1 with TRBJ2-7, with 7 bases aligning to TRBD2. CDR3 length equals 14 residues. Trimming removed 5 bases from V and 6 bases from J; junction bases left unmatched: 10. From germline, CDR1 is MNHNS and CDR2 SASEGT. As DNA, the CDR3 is TGTGCCAGCAGTTATTGGCGGGAGTCGGGCGAGCAGTACTTC. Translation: CASSYWRESGEQYF.

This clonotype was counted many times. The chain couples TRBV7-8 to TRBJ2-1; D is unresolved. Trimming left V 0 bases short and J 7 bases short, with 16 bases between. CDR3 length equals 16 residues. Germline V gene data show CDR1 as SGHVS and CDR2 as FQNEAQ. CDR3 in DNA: TGTGCCAGCAGCTTAGCCTATTGGTCAGGACGGAATGAGCAGTTCTTC. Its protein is CASSLAYWSGRNEQFF.

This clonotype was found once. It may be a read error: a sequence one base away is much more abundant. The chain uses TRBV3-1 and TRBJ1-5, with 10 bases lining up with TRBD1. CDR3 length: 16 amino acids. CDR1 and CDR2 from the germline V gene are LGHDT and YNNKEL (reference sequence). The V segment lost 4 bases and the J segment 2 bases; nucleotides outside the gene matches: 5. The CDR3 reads CASSPGQGFGNQPQHF. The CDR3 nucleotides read TGTGCCAGCAGCCCGGGACAGGGGTTTGGCAATCAGCCCCAGCATTTT. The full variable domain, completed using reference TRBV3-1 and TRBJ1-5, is DTAVSQTPKYLVTQMGNDKSIKCEQNLGHDTMYWYKQDSKKFLKIMFSYNNKELIINETVPNRFSPKSPDKAHLNLHINSLELGDSAVYFCASSPGQGFGNQPQHFGDGTRLSIL.

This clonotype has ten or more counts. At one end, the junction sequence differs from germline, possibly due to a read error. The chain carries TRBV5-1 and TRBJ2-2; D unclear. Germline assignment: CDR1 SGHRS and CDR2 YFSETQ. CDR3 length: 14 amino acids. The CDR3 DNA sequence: TGTGCCAGCAGCTTAGATCCAAACACCGGGGAGCTGTTTTTT. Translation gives CASSLDPNTGELFF.

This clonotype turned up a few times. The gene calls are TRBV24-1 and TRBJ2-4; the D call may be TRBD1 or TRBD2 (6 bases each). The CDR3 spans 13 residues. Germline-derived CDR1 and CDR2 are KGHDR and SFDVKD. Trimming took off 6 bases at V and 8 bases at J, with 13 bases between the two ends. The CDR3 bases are TGTGCCACCAGTCTTTCGGGGGCCGACATTCAGTACTTC. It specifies CATSLSGADIQYF.

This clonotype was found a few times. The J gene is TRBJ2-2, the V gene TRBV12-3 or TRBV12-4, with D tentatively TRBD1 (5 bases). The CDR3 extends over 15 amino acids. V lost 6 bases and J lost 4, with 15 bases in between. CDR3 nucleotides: TGTGCCAGCAGCCCGGTCCAGGGTCCCACCGGGGAGCTGTTTTTT. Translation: CASSPVQGPTGELFF.

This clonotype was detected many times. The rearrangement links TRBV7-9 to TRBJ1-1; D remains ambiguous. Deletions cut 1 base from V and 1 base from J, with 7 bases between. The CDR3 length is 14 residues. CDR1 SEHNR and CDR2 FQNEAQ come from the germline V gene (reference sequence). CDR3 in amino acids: CASSLVSANTEAFF. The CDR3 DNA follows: TGTGCCAGCAGCTTAGTATCAGCGAACACTGAAGCTTTCTTT.

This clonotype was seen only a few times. Written as DNA, the CDR3 is TGTGCCAGCAGCGGGACTAGCGGGAGGGCCGATGAGCAGTTCTTC. It yields the protein CASSGTSGRADEQFF. The chain couples TRBV14 to TRBJ2-1; 16 positions agree with TRBD2. Trimming cost V 5 bases and J 8 bases; bases outside gene matches: 3. Germline V gives CDR1 SGHDN, CDR2 FVKESK. The CDR3 is 15 residues long.

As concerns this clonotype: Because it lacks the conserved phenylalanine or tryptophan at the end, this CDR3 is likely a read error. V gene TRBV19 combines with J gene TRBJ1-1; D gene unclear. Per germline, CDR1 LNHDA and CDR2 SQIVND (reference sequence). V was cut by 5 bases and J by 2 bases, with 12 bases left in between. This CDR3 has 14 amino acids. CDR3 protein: CASSARTGNTEAFS. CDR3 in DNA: TGTGCCAGTAGTGCTCGGACGGGTAACACTGAAGCTTTCTCT.

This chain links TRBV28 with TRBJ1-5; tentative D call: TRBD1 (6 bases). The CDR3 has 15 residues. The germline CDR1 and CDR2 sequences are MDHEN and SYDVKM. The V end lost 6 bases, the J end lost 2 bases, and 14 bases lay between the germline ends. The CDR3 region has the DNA TGTGCCAGCAGAGTATCAGGGGTGGGCAATCAGCCCCAGCATTTT. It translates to CASRVSGVGNQPQHF.